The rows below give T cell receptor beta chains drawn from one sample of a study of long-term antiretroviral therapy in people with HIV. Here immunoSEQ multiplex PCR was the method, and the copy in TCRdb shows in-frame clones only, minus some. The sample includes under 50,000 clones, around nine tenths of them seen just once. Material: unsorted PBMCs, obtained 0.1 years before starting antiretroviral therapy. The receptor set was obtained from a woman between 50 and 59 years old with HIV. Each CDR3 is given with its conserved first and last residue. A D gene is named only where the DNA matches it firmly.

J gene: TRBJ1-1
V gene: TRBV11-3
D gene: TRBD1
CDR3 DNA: TGTGCCAGCAGCGTAGGGACAGTCAACACTGAAGCTTTCTTT
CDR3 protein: CASSVGTVNTEAFF

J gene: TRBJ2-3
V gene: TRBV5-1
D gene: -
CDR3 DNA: TGCGCCAGCAGCTTGACAGGGATCAGCACAGATACGCAGTATTTT
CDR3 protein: CASSLTGISTDTQYF

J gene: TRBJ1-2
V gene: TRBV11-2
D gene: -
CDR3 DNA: TGTGCCAGCAGCTTAGAACCCCCGTATGGCTACACCTTC
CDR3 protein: CASSLEPPYGYTF

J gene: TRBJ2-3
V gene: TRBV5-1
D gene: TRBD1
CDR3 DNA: TGCGCCAGCAGCTTGGAACAGGGGGTCACGCAGTATTTT
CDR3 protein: CASSLEQGVTQYF

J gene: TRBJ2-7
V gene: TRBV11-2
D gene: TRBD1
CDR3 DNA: TGTGCCAGCAGCTATCCGGGACAGGGCTCCTACGAGCAGTACTTC
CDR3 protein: CASSYPGQGSYEQYF

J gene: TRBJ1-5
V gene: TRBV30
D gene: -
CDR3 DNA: TGTGCCTGGAGTAACCAGGGAGATCAGCCCCAGCATTTT
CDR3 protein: CAWSNQGDQPQHF

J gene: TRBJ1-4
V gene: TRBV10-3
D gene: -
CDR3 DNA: TGTGCCATCAGTGGAACAGGCCAAAATGAAAAACTGTTTTTT
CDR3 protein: CAISGTGQNEKLFF

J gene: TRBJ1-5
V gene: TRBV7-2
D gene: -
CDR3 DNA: TGTGCCAGCAGCTTCCCGGGGATAGGTCAGCCCCAGCATTTT
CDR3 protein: CASSFPGIGQPQHF

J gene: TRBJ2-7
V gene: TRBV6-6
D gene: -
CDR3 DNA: TGTGCCAGCAGCGAATTGGGGTACGAGCAGTACTTC
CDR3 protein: CASSELGYEQYF

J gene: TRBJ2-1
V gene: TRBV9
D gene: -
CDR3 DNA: TGTGCCAGCAGCGTACGTCCTGATGAGCAGTTCTTC
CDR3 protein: CASSVRPDEQFF

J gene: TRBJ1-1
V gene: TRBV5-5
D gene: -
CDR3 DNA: TGTGCCAGCAGCTTGGACGGGTCCTGGAGCACTGAAGCTTTCTTT
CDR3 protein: CASSLDGSWSTEAFF

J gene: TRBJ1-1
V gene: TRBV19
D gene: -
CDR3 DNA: TGTGCCAGTAGTCTCGGGGTGAACACTGAAGCTTTCTTT
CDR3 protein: CASSLGVNTEAFF

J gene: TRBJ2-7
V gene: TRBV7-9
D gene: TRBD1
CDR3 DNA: TGTGCCAGCAGCTCAAGACTGGGACAGGGGTCCTACGAGCAGTACTTC
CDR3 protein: CASSSRLGQGSYEQYF